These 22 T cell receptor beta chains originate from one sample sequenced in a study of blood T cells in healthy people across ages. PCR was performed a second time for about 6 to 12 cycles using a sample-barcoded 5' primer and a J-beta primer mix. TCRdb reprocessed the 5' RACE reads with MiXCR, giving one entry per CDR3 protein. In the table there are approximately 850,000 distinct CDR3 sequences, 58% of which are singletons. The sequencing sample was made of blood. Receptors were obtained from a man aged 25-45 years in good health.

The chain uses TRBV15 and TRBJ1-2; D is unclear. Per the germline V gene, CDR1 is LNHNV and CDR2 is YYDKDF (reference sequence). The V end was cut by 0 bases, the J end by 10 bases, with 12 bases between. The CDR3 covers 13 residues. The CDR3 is CATSRDTEEDYTF. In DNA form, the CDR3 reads TGTGCCACCAGCAGAGATACGGAGGAGGACTACACCTTC.

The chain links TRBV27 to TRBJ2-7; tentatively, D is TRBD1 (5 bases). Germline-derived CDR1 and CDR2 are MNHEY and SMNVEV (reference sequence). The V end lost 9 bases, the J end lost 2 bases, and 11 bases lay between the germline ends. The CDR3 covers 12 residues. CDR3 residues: CASGAHPYEQYF. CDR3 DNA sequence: TGTGCCAGTGGGGCGCACCCCTACGAGCAGTACTTC.

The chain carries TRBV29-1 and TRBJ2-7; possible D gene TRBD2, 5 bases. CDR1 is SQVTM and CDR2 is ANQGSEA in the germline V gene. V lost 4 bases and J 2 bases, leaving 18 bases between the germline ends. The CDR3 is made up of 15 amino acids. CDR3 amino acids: CSVVPPNGVTYEQYF. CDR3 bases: TGCAGCGTTGTCCCACCAAACGGGGTAACCTACGAGCAGTACTTC.

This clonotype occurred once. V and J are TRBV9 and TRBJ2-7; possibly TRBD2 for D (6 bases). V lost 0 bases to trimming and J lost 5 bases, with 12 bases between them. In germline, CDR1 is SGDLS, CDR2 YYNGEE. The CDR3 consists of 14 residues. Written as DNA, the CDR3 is TGTGCCAGCAGCGTAGCCGGGAGCAACAACGAGCAGTACTTC. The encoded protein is CASSVAGSNNEQYF.

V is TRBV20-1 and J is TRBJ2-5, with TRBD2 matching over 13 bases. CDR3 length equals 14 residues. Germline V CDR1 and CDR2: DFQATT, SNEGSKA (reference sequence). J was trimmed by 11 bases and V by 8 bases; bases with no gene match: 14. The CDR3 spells CSKPGLAGVSEQYF. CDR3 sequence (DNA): TGCAGTAAACCAGGACTAGCGGGAGTAAGTGAGCAGTACTTC.

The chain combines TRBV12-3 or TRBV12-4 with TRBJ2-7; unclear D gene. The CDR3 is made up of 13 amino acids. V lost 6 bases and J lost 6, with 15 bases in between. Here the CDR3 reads CASSPERRGEQYF. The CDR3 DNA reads TGTGCCAGCAGCCCCGAGCGCCGTGGCGAGCAGTACTTC.

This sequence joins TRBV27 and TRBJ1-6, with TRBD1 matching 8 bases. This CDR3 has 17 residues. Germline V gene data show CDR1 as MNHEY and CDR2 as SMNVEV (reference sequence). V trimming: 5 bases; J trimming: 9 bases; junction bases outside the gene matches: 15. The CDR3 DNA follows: TGTGCCAGCAGTATCTCCGGGACAGGACCCCTTGGTTCACCCCTCCACTTT. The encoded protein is CASSISGTGPLGSPLHF.

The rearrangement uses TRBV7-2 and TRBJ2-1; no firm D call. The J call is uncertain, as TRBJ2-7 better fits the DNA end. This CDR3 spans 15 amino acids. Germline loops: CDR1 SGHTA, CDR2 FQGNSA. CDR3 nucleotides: TGTGCCAGCAGCTTTGACTTGAGCTCCTACAATGAGCAGTACTTC. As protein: CASSFDLSSYNEQYF.

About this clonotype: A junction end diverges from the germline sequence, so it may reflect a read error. CDR3 in amino acids: CASTLATSGRREQYF. For the CDR3, the DNA is TGCGCCAGCACCTTGGCGACTAGCGGGAGACGCGAGCAGTACTTC. The V and J genes are TRBV5-1 and TRBJ2-7, with 12 bases matching TRBD2. Per germline, CDR1 SGHRS and CDR2 YFSETQ. The CDR3 consists of 15 residues.

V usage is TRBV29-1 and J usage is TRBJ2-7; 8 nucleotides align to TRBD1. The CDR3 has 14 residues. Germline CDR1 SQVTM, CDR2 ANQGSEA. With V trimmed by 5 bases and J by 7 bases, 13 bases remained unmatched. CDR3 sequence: CSVRWTGYLEEQYF. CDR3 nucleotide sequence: TGCAGCGTTCGATGGACAGGGTATTTAGAAGAGCAGTACTTC.

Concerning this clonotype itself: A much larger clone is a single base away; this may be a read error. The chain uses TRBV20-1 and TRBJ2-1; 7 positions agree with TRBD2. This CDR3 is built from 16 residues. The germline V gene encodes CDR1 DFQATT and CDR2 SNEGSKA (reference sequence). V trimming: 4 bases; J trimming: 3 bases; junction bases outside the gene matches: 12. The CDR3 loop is CSAMAVVGGIYNEQFF. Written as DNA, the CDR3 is TGCAGTGCTATGGCAGTAGTGGGAGGGATCTACAATGAGCAGTTCTTC.

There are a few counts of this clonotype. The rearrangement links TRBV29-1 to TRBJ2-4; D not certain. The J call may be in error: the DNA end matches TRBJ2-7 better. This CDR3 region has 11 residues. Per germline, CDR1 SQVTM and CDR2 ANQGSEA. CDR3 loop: CSVGSTYEQYF. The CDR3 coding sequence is TGCAGCGTCGGGTCTACCTACGAGCAGTACTTC.

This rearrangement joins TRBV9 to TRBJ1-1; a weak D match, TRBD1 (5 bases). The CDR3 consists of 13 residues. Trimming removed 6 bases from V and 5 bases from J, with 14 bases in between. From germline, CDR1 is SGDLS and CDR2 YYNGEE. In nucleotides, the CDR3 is TGTGCCAGCATCACTCGCGGGGGGACTGAAGCTTTCTTT. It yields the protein CASITRGGTEAFF.

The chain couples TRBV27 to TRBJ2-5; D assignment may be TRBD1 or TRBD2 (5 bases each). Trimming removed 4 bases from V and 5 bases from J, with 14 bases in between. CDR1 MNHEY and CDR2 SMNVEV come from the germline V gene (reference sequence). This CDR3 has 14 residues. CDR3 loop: CASSSTTWGETQYF. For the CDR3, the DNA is TGTGCCAGCAGTTCTACCACATGGGGGGAGACCCAGTACTTC.

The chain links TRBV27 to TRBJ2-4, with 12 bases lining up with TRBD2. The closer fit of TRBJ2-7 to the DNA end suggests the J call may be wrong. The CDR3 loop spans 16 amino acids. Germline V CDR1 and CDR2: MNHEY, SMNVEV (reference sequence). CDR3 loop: CASSLVPSGRVGEQYF. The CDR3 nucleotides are TGTGCCAGCAGTTTGGTCCCTAGCGGGAGGGTTGGCGAGCAGTACTTC.

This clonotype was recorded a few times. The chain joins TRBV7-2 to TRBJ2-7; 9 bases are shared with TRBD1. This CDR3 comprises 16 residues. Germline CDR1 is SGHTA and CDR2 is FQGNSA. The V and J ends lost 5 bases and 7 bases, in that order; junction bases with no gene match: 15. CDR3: CASSPGGTGLFREQYF. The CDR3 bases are TGTGCCAGCAGCCCTGGCGGGACAGGGCTTTTTCGTGAGCAGTACTTC.

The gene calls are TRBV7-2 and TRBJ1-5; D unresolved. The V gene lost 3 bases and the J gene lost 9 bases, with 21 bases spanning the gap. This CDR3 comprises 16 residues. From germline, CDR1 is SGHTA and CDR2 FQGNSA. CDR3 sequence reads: CASSLGPLEKWAPQHF. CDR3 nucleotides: TGTGCCAGCAGCTTGGGCCCCCTGGAGAAATGGGCGCCCCAGCATTTT.

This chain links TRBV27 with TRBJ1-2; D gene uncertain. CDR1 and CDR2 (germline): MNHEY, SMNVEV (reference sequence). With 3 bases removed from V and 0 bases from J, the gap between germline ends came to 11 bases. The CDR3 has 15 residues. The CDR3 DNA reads TGTGCCAGCAGTTTCGTGGGCGGGACTAACTATGGCTACACCTTC. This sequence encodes CASSFVGGTNYGYTF.

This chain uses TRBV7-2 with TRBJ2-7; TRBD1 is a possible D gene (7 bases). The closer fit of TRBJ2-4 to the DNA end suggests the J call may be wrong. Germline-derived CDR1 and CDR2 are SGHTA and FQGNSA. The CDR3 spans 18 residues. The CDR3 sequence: CASSRIASSAQRDSIQYF. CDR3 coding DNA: TGTGCCAGCAGCCGGATAGCCTCTAGCGCCCAGAGGGACAGCATTCAGTACTTC.

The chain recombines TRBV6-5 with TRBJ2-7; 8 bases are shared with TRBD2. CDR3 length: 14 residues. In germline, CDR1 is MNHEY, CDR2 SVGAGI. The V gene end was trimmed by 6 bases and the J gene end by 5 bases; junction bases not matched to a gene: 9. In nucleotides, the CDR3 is TGTGCCAGCAGATATGGACTAGCTGGGGACGAGCAGTACTTC. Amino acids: CASRYGLAGDEQYF.

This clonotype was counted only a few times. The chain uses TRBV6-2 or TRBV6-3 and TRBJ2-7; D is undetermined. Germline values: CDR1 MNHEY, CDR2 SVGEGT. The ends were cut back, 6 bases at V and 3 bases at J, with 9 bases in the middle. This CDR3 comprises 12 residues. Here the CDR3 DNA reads TGTGCCAGCAGCACCGGGCGCTACGAGCAGTACTTC. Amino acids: CASSTGRYEQYF.

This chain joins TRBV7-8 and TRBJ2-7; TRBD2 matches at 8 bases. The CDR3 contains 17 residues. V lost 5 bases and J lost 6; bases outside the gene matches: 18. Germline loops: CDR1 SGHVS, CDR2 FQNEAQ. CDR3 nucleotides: TGTGCCAGCAGCCCAGGAGTATGGGGAGCGGGAGAACGCGAGCAGTACTTC. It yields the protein CASSPGVWGAGEREQYF.